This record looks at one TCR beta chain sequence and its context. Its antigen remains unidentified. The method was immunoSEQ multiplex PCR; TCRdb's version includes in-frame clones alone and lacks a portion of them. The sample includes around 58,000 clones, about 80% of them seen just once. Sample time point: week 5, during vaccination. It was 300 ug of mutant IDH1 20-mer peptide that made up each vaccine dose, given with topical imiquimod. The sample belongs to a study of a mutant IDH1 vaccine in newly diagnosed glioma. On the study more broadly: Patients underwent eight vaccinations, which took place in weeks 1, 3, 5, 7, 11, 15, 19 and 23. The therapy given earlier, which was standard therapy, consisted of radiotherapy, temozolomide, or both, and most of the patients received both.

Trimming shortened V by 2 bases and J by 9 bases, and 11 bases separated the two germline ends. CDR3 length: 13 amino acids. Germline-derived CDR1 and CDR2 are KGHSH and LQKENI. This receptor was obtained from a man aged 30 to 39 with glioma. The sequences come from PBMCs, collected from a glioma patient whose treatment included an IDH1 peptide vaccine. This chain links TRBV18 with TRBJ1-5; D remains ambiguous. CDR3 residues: CASSPGSTGPQHF. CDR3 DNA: TGTGCCAGCTCACCAGGATCCACCGGGCCCCAGCATTTT.